The rows below give T cell receptor beta chains drawn from one sample of a study of blood T cell repertoires in COVID-19. Sequencing used immunoSEQ multiplex PCR; TCRdb keeps in-frame clones, though not all of them. This sample carries some 90,000 clones, over 70% of them seen once, and the ten largest clones take under 20%. Sequences were obtained from peripheral blood. Receptors originate from a human donor in a cohort sampled during active COVID-19. Both conserved end residues are part of each CDR3. D genes are given only for firm matches. Clone size is given for some rows only: seen once, a few or many times, or a class if the clone is expanded.

NA	TRBV28	few	TRBJ1-2	TGTGCCAGCAGTCCCCCGGGGTCGGTGGTGGGAGGCTACACCTTC	CASSPPGSVVGGYTF
NA	TRBV28	NA	TRBJ2-7	TGTGCCAGCAGTTTTCGGACAAATCCCTACGAGCAGTACTTC	CASSFRTNPYEQYF
TRBD1	TRBV27	NA	TRBJ2-7	TGTCCCGGGACAGACTCCTACGAGCAGTACTTC	CPGTDSYEQYF
NA	TRBV7-3	NA	TRBJ1-1	TGTGCCAGCAGCCCTAGTGGACAGGAAGCTTTCTTT	CASSPSGQEAFF
NA	TRBV11-2	NA	TRBJ1-2	TGTGCCAGCAGCTTAGATCTAGGAGGGATGGGAGGCTACACCTTC	CASSLDLGGMGGYTF
TRBD1	TRBV9	NA	TRBJ1-1	TGTGCCAGCAGCCCCCGACAGGGAAGTAGCACTGAAGCTTTCTTT	CASSPRQGSSTEAFF
TRBD1	TRBV6-5	NA	TRBJ2-7	TGTGCCAGCATTCCGGGACAGCGTTCTAGTAGGCAGTACTTC	CASIPGQRSSRQYF
NA	TRBV4-1	NA	TRBJ1-1	TGCGCCAGCAGCCAAGAGAGGTGGATGGAAGCTTTCTTT	CASSQERWMEAFF
TRBD1	TRBV7-7	NA	TRBJ2-3	TGTGCCAGCAGCAGAGGACAGGGACCCACAGATACGCAGTATTTT	CASSRGQGPTDTQYF
NA	TRBV21-1	NA	TRBJ2-7	TGTGCCAGCACCCAGACAGGGGGGGACTACGAGCAGTACTTC	CASTQTGGDYEQYF
NA	TRBV4-1	once	TRBJ2-7	TGCGCCAGCAGCCAAGGGGGGGGCTTGTACGAGCAGTACTTC	CASSQGGGLYEQYF
NA	TRBV7-9	NA	TRBJ1-1	TGTGCCAGCACCCAGGGGAATGGCGGGACTGAAGCTTTCTTT	CASTQGNGGTEAFF
TRBD2	TRBV6-5	NA	TRBJ2-1	TGTGCCAGCAGGGGGCTAGCGGGAGCCTCAGGAGAGCAGTTCTTC	CASRGLAGASGEQFF
NA	TRBV10-2	NA	TRBJ2-5	TGCGCCAGCAGTGAGTACCGCGAAGAGACCCAGTACTTC	CASSEYREETQYF
NA	TRBV5-4	NA	TRBJ1-1	TGTGCCAGCAGCCGTGAGGTGAACACTGAAGCTTTCTTT	CASSREVNTEAFF
TRBD1	TRBV4-1	NA	TRBJ2-4	TGCGCCAGCAGCCAAGACGCGAGGGGGCGGATAAACATTCAGTACTTC	CASSQDARGRINIQYF
NA	TRBV7-9	NA	TRBJ2-7	TGTGCCAGCAGTTCAGCCTTTCAGGGTAGCTACGAGCAGTACTTC	CASSSAFQGSYEQYF
NA	TRBV11-3	NA	TRBJ2-7	TGTGCCAGCAGCGCATTCCCAGCCGGGGAGCAGTACTTC	CASSAFPAGEQYF
NA	TRBV19	NA	TRBJ1-5	TGTGCCAGTAGTATCTCCAGCAATCAGCCCCAGCATTTT	CASSISSNQPQHF
NA	TRBV28	NA	TRBJ2-3	TGTGCCAGCAGTTTGTCCCAGCGAGCAGATACGCAGTATTTT	CASSLSQRADTQYF
TRBD1	TRBV4-2	NA	TRBJ1-5	TGTGCCAGCAGCCAAGATCCAGGGGGCGGTCAGCCCCAGCATTTT	CASSQDPGGGQPQHF
NA	TRBV11-3	NA	TRBJ2-7	TGTGCCAGCAGCTTAGGAAACGGCTACGAGCAGTACTTC	CASSLGNGYEQYF
TRBD2	TRBV6-5	NA	TRBJ2-7	TGTGCCAGCAGTTTAGGACTAGCGGGAGGGCAGTACTTC	CASSLGLAGGQYF
TRBD2	TRBV6-2/TRBV6-3	NA	TRBJ2-7	TGTGCCAGCAGTTACCCTCGGGAGGACTACGAGCAGTACTTC	CASSYPREDYEQYF
TRBD1	TRBV28	NA	TRBJ1-1	TGTGCCAGCAGCCTAGGGGGCCTGAACACTGAAGCTTTCTTT	CASSLGGLNTEAFF
NA	TRBV5-5	NA	TRBJ2-5	TGTGCCAGCAGCCCGGGGGTGGAGACCCAGTACTTC	CASSPGVETQYF
NA	TRBV28	NA	TRBJ2-7	TGTGCCAGCAGTTTGGAGGGGTACTACGAGCAGTACTTC	CASSLEGYYEQYF
NA	TRBV5-5	NA	TRBJ1-1	TGTGCCAGCAGCGACTACGGGGGGCGCGGGACTGAAGCTTTCTTT	CASSDYGGRGTEAFF
TRBD1	TRBV2	once	TRBJ1-5	TGTGCCAGCAGGGAGGACAGGGGGCCCCAGCATTTT	CASREDRGPQHF
TRBD1	TRBV28	NA	TRBJ1-6	TGTGCCAGCAGTACTTACAGGGGGCGCGGGTCACCCCTCCACTTT	CASSTYRGRGSPLHF
NA	TRBV5-1	NA	TRBJ2-7	TGCGCCAGCTCGTTAGACACGGGAAGGGACGAGCAGTACTTC	CASSLDTGRDEQYF
NA	TRBV28	NA	TRBJ2-7	TGTGCCAGCAGTTTATTCGGGGCCTACGAGCAGTACTTC	CASSLFGAYEQYF
TRBD1	TRBV4-1	NA	TRBJ2-6	TGCGCCAGCAGCTACCGGACAGGGCTTTCAAACTCTGGGGCCAACGTCCTGACTTTC	CASSYRTGLSNSGANVLTF
TRBD1	TRBV19	NA	TRBJ1-1	TGTGCCAGTAGTCCCACAGGGGCGAACACTGAAGCTTTCTTT	CASSPTGANTEAFF
NA	TRBV28	few	TRBJ1-1	TGTGCCAGCACAAGGGGAGGAGGGATGAACACTGAAGCTTTCTTT	CASTRGGGMNTEAFF
NA	TRBV19	NA	TRBJ1-2	TGTGCCAGTTGGAAGGGGGGGCAAGGTGGCTACACCTTC	CASWKGGQGGYTF
NA	TRBV30	NA	TRBJ1-1	TGTGCCTGGAACCGGGTAACTGAAGCTTTCTTT	CAWNRVTEAFF
TRBD2	TRBV28	once	TRBJ2-5	TGTGCCAGCAGTTGGAGCGGGAGGGCCCAAGAGACCCAGTACTTC	CASSWSGRAQETQYF
NA	TRBV5-5	once	TRBJ1-4	TGTGCCAGCAGCTTGACAGTGTTGTATGAAAAACTGTTTTTT	CASSLTVLYEKLFF
NA	TRBV6-2/TRBV6-3	NA	TRBJ1-5	TGTGCCAGCAGTTACCAAGCGGGGGAGCTTAGCAATCAGCCCCAGCATTTT	CASSYQAGELSNQPQHF
NA	TRBV7-3	NA	TRBJ1-1	TGTGCCAGCAGTGCCACACGGAACACTGAAGCTTTCTTT	CASSATRNTEAFF
NA	TRBV7-3	NA	TRBJ2-7	TGTGCCAGCAGCCCCGGGATCTCCTACGAGCAGTACTTC	CASSPGISYEQYF
TRBD1	TRBV10-3	NA	TRBJ1-2	TGTGCCATCAGCCGGCCCCGGGACAGGGGGGGAGATGGCTACACCTTC	CAISRPRDRGGDGYTF
NA	TRBV6-2/TRBV6-3	NA	TRBJ1-2	TGTGCCAGCAGTCTCCCCCCCTATGGCTACACCTTC	CASSLPPYGYTF
NA	TRBV11-1	NA	TRBJ2-3	TGTGCCAGCAGCCTTTCCTCAGATACGCAGTATTTT	CASSLSSDTQYF
NA	TRBV5-4	once	TRBJ1-2	TGTGCCAGCAGCTTGTCTGCGTATGGCTACACCTTC	CASSLSAYGYTF
TRBD2	TRBV6-2/TRBV6-3	NA	TRBJ2-7	TGTGCCAGCAGCTCGGGGACTAGCGGGAGAGCCTACGAGCAGTACTTC	CASSSGTSGRAYEQYF
NA	TRBV5-1	NA	TRBJ2-7	TGCGCCAGCAGCTTGGGGCCAGGTGGTTTATATCGGGAGCAGTACTTC	CASSLGPGGLYREQYF
NA	TRBV27	NA	TRBJ2-7	TGTGCCAGCAGGGACAGTATACATTACGAGCAGTACTTC	CASRDSIHYEQYF
NA	TRBV7-9	NA	TRBJ2-7	TGTGCCAGCAGCTTAGAAGGGTCAGGGGAGCAGTACTTC	CASSLEGSGEQYF